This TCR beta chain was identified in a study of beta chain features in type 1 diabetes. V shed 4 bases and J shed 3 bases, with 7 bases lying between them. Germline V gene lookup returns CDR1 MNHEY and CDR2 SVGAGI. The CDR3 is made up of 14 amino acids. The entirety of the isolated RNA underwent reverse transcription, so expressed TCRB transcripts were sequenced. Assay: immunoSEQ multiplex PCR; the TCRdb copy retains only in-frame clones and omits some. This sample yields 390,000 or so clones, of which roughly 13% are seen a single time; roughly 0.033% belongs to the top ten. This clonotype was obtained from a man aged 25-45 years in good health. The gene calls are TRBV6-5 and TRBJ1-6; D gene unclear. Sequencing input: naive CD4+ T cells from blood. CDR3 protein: CASSSPGYNSPLHF. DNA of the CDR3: TGTGCCAGCAGTTCCCCAGGCTATAATTCACCCCTCCACTTT.